Following are 6 T cell receptor beta chains from one sample sequenced in a study of T cell changes during pregnancy in multiple sclerosis. Using immunoSEQ multiplex PCR, the repertoire was profiled, and TCRdb retains in-frame clones only, with some absent. This table has roughly 38,000 clones, approximately 90% appearing once. The specimen comprised CD8+ T cells from peripheral blood mononuclear cells, sampled in the third trimester of pregnancy. The receptors derive from a female donor with multiple sclerosis, enrolled in a pregnancy study.

This chain joins TRBV7-9 and TRBJ2-3; no clear D. Trimming took off 4 bases at V and 1 base at J, with 12 bases between the two ends. The CDR3 is 15 residues long. From germline, CDR1 is SEHNR and CDR2 FQNEAQ (reference sequence). Written as DNA, the CDR3 is TGTGCCAGCAGCTCCCTAACCTTTGGCACAGATACGCAGTATTTT. Translated: CASSSLTFGTDTQYF. Combining the CDR3 with reference TRBV7-9 and TRBJ2-3 gives the whole variable domain DTGVSQNPRHKITKRGQNVTFRCDPISEHNRLYWYRQTLGQGPEFLTYFQNEAQLEKSRLLSDRFSAERPKGSFSTLEIQRTEQGDSAMYLCASSSLTFGTDTQYFGPGTRLTVL.

This chain connects TRBV5-4 to TRBJ1-1, with a possible D match to TRBD1 (6 bases). This CDR3 is built from 14 residues. Trimming shortened V by 2 bases and J by 1 base, and 9 bases separated the two germline ends. Germline CDR1 SGHNT, CDR2 YYREEE (reference sequence). The CDR3 sequence is CASSFRGGNTEAFF. DNA for the CDR3: TGTGCCAGCAGCTTCCGAGGGGGGAACACTGAAGCTTTCTTT.

The chain is built from TRBV6-5 and TRBJ2-2; 7 positions match TRBD1. J was trimmed by 7 bases and V by 2 bases; bases with no gene match: 7. Germline V gene sequence: CDR1 MNHEY, CDR2 SVGAGI. This CDR3 has 15 amino acids. CDR3 residues: CASSYGSGGGGELFF. As DNA, the CDR3 is TGTGCCAGCAGTTACGGGTCAGGGGGTGGCGGGGAGCTGTTTTTT.

This chain links TRBV6-1 with TRBJ1-6; tentatively, D is TRBD1 (5 bases). The germline CDR1 and CDR2 sequences are MNHNS and SASEGT. V gave up 8 bases and J gave up 6 bases, with 17 bases separating them. This CDR3 is 15 amino acids long. The CDR3 spells CASPPRGGVNSPLHF. As DNA, the CDR3 is TGTGCCAGCCCCCCCCGGGGGGGGGTTAATTCACCCCTCCACTTT.

Only a few counts were recorded for this clone. The V gene is TRBV4-1, the J gene TRBJ1-5; 11 bases align to TRBD1. The CDR3 is made up of 15 amino acids. Unmatched junction bases numbered 7, after V lost 4 bases and J lost 8 bases. The germline gives CDR1 MGHRA, CDR2 YSYEKL. CDR3 sequence (DNA): TGCGCCAGCAGCCCTCGGGACAGGGGGTCGGAGCCCCAGCATTTT. It specifies CASSPRDRGSEPQHF.

V gene TRBV27 combines with J gene TRBJ2-2; TRBD2 matches 9 bases. V lost 2 bases, J lost 5 bases, and 3 bases stayed unmatched. The CDR3 has 15 amino acids. CDR1 MNHEY and CDR2 SMNVEV come from the germline V gene (reference sequence). The CDR3 is CASSLMGLATGELFF. CDR3 DNA: TGTGCCAGCAGTTTAATGGGACTAGCTACCGGGGAGCTGTTTTTT.